This T cell receptor beta chain came from a study of cytomegalovirus exposure and HLA in healthy donors. Background on the study: Out of 170 million or so T cells, an earlier analysis found about 120 million unique TCR beta sequences in total.

PCR amplification relied on 60 Vbeta primers (plus 13 Jbeta primers). Using immunoSEQ multiplex PCR, the repertoire was profiled, and TCRdb retains in-frame clones only, with some absent. The sample records approximately 290,000 clones, 75% to 85% being singletons. Germline loops: CDR1 SGHRS, CDR2 YFSETQ. V shed 7 bases, J shed 7 bases, and the junction held 8 bases outside the gene matches. The CDR3 consists of 14 residues. Findings and limits, study-wide: TCR beta sequences numbering around 15,000 were associated with HLA alleles at 0.05 false discovery rate in a later analysis.

A word on this clone: The antigen remains undetermined.

Input material: PBMCs. This TCR was sampled from a girl aged 2-15 years in good health and CMV-seronegative. The genes are TRBV5-1 and TRBJ2-1, with TRBD2 matching over 10 bases. This CDR3 is CASALAGAINEQFF. CDR3 nucleotide sequence: TGCGCCAGCGCCCTAGCGGGGGCCATTAATGAGCAGTTCTTC.